Below, 13 T cell receptor beta chains from the same sample are listed, as sequenced in a study of T-cell memory formation after mild COVID-19. Each CDR3 protein gets one entry after TCRdb re-called the 5' RACE reads with MiXCR. This repertoire shows approximately 440,000 distinct CDR3 sequences, roughly 20% found once; its top ten account for around 8.4%. The sequencing input was PBMCs or a T cell subset sorted from them (not recorded which). The receptors shown here come from an adult woman who had mild COVID-19 (a few samples of this study predate the infection). Cell type and time point are not known.

The table lists this clonotype with a few counts. The chain links TRBV2 to TRBJ1-2; TRBD1 might be the D (6 bases). CDR1 and CDR2 (germline): SNHLY, FYNNEI. Trimming shortened V by 5 bases and J by 4 bases, and 14 bases separated the two germline ends. This CDR3 has 14 amino acids. CDR3 region: CASSPLARGYGYTF. CDR3 DNA: TGTGCCAGCAGTCCCCTGGCCAGGGGCTATGGCTACACCTTC.

The sample holds many counts of this clonotype. The rearrangement joins TRBV2 to TRBJ1-5, with 8 bases identical to TRBD1. Unmatched junction bases numbered 1, after V lost 5 bases and J lost 4 bases. The CDR3 has 13 amino acids. Per germline, CDR1 SNHLY and CDR2 FYNNEI. The CDR3 nucleotides read TGTGCCAGCAGTCGACAGGGGAATCAGCCCCAGCATTTT. It is translated as CASSRQGNQPQHF. Full variable domain (remainder filled in from reference TRBV2 and TRBJ1-5): EPEVTQTPSHQVTQMGQEVILRCVPISNHLYFYWYRQILGQKVEFLVSFYNNEISEKSEIFDDQFSVERPDGSNFTLKIRSTKLEDSAMYFCASSRQGNQPQHFGDGTRLSIL.

This chain joins TRBV6-5 and TRBJ1-2, with a tentative D call TRBD1 (5 bases). This CDR3 spans 13 amino acids. The germline V gene encodes CDR1 MNHEY and CDR2 SVGAGI. V was cut by 2 bases and J by 3 bases, with 7 bases left in between. CDR3 amino acids: CASSYDRYYGYTF. CDR3 DNA sequence: TGTGCCAGCAGTTACGACAGATACTATGGCTACACCTTC.

A few counts support this clonotype. The J gene is TRBJ2-1, the V gene TRBV20-1, with D perhaps TRBD1 or TRBD2 (5 bases each). Trimming left V 1 base short and J 0 bases short, with 10 bases between. This CDR3 has 15 amino acids. Per the germline V gene, CDR1 is DFQATT and CDR2 is SNEGSKA (reference sequence). CDR3 loop: CSARGWDHSYNEQFF. DNA of the CDR3: TGCAGTGCTAGAGGGTGGGACCACTCCTACAATGAGCAGTTCTTC.

The rearrangement joins TRBV4-2 to TRBJ1-1, with TRBD1 matching 7 bases. The CDR3 sequence is 15 residues long. The V and J ends lost 0 bases and 11 bases, in that order; junction bases with no gene match: 12. Germline CDR1 LGHNA, CDR2 YNFKEQ. DNA for the CDR3: TGTGCCAGCAGCCAAGAGGACAGGCTACCACTTCCGGCTTTCTTT. This encodes CASSQEDRLPLPAFF.

This clonotype occurred once. This rearrangement joins TRBV7-9 to TRBJ1-1, with TRBD1 matching over 8 bases. The length of the CDR3 is 12 residues. Per germline, CDR1 SEHNR and CDR2 FQNEAQ (reference sequence). The J segment lost 6 bases and the V segment lost 7 bases, leaving 4 bases of the junction unmatched. CDR3 residues: CASTLQGAEAFF. The DNA of the CDR3 is TGTGCCAGCACCCTACAGGGGGCTGAAGCTTTCTTT. The full variable domain, completed using reference TRBV7-9 and TRBJ1-1, is DTGVSQNPRHKITKRGQNVTFRCDPISEHNRLYWYRQTLGQGPEFLTYFQNEAQLEKSRLLSDRFSAERPKGSFSTLEIQRTEQGDSAMYLCASTLQGAEAFFGQGTRLTVV.

J is TRBJ2-1 and V is TRBV9; tentatively, D is TRBD1 or TRBD2 (5 bases each). The CDR3 is 14 residues long. The germline V and J ends were trimmed by 2 bases and 5 bases, with 11 bases remaining between them. Germline CDR1 is SGDLS and CDR2 is YYNGEE. The CDR3 reads CASSVRGVDNEQFF. In DNA, the CDR3 is TGTGCCAGCAGCGTTAGAGGGGTGGACAATGAGCAGTTCTTC.

The rearrangement joins TRBV5-1 to TRBJ2-7, with TRBD1 matching 9 bases. Germline V lookup: CDR1 SGHRS, CDR2 YFSETQ. The CDR3 is 15 residues long. J lost 3 bases, V lost 7 bases, and 11 bases had no gene match. CDR3 DNA: TGCGCCAGCCGAGCCAGACAGGGGGAGGTCTACGAGCAGTACTTC. Translating it yields CASRARQGEVYEQYF.

This clonotype was recorded a few times. The chain couples TRBV11-2 to TRBJ2-5; D gene uncertain. This CDR3 is 12 amino acids long. The ends were cut back, 0 bases at V and 6 bases at J, with 5 bases in the middle. CDR1 is SGHAT and CDR2 is FQNNGV in the germline V gene. CDR3 loop: CASSLDQQTQYF. Here the CDR3 DNA reads TGTGCCAGCAGCTTAGATCAACAGACCCAGTACTTC.

This clonotype was observed a handful of times. This chain connects TRBV18 to TRBJ1-5, with TRBD1 identical over 8 bases. The V and J ends lost 5 bases and 0 bases, in that order; junction bases with no gene match: 6. Germline values: CDR1 KGHSH, CDR2 LQKENI. The CDR3 loop spans 16 amino acids. CDR3 protein: CASSMGTGYSNQPQHF. The CDR3 DNA sequence: TGTGCCAGCTCAATGGGGACAGGCTATAGCAATCAGCCCCAGCATTTT.

This clonotype has a handful of counts. This chain joins TRBV4-1 and TRBJ2-7; TRBD1 matches at 11 bases. The CDR3 is made up of 15 amino acids. Germline V gene sequence: CDR1 MGHRA, CDR2 YSYEKL. V shed 6 bases, J shed 4 bases, and the junction held 8 bases outside the gene matches. CDR3 loop: CASRPTGTGGYEQYF. The CDR3 nucleotides are TGCGCCAGCAGGCCTACCGGGACAGGGGGATACGAGCAGTACTTC.

V is TRBV24-1 and J is TRBJ2-7, with 7 bases that match TRBD1. Germline V CDR1 and CDR2: KGHDR, SFDVKD. This CDR3 has 14 residues. After removal of 7 bases from V and 2 bases from J, the junction contained 7 bases not matched to a gene. CDR3 coding DNA: TGTGCCACCAGGTTGGGGACAGAGACCTACGAGCAGTACTTC. This encodes CATRLGTETYEQYF.

This clonotype has a handful of counts. This sequence joins TRBV7-8 and TRBJ2-1, with 7 positions matching TRBD1. Germline CDR1 SGHVS, CDR2 FQNEAQ. The CDR3 has 16 amino acids. V lost 5 bases to trimming and J lost 4 bases; unmatched junction nucleotides: 11. The CDR3 DNA follows: TGTGCCAGCAGCCACCCAACGGGACAGACGTACAATGAGCAGTTCTTC. Its protein product is CASSHPTGQTYNEQFF.